This paragraph covers one T cell receptor beta chain sequence. Per the germline V gene, CDR1 is SGHTS and CDR2 is YDEGEE. The CDR3 length is 15 residues. The V end lost 4 bases, the J end lost 0 bases, and 12 bases lay between the germline ends. These data come from a study of T cell changes during pregnancy in multiple sclerosis. The assay was immunoSEQ multiplex PCR, and TCRdb's table has in-frame clones only and misses some. The sample holds about 75,000 clones, 94% seen once. The rearrangement uses TRBV5-8 and TRBJ2-3; D possibly corresponds to TRBD2 (7 bases). Sample: CD4+ T cells from peripheral blood mononuclear cells, taken after pregnancy. The receptor's source is a female donor with multiple sclerosis, enrolled in a pregnancy study. The CDR3 sequence: CASSPGGASTDTQYF. In DNA, the CDR3 is TGTGCCAGCAGCCCTGGGGGGGCCAGCACAGATACGCAGTATTTT.